Listed below are T cell receptor beta chains from one sample, sequenced in a study of shared clonotypes between healthy human individuals. Sequenced by immunoSEQ multiplex PCR; TCRdb stores in-frame clones only, minus some. Here the sample spans over a million clones, around 74% being singletons. Sequences were obtained from memory CD4+ T cells sorted from blood. These receptors were obtained from a man aged 18 to 30 in good health. The CDR3 runs from the conserved cysteine through the conserved F or W. Fields, in order: D gene, V gene, J gene, clone size, CDR3 protein, CDR3 DNA. D genes are given only for firm matches. Part of the rows lack a size; the others show once, few, many or a class for expanded clones.

D gene: .; V gene: TRBV6-6; J gene: TRBJ1-4; clone size: .; CDR3 protein: CATRIGETTNEKLFF; CDR3 DNA: TGTGCCACCCGGATAGGGGAGACAACTAATGAAAAACTGTTTTTT
D gene: TRBD2; V gene: TRBV30; J gene: TRBJ2-5; clone size: .; CDR3 protein: CAWRLAGARETQYF; CDR3 DNA: TGTGCCTGGAGGCTAGCGGGAGCCCGGGAGACCCAGTACTTC
D gene: .; V gene: TRBV6-1; J gene: TRBJ1-6; clone size: .; CDR3 protein: CASSEAGSERSPLHF; CDR3 DNA: TGTGCCAGCAGTGAAGCAGGGTCCGAGAGGTCACCCCTCCACTTT
D gene: TRBD1; V gene: TRBV5-6; J gene: TRBJ1-4; clone size: .; CDR3 protein: CASSLQGVLEKLFF; CDR3 DNA: TGTGCCAGCAGCCTACAGGGGGTCTTGGAAAAACTGTTTTTT
D gene: .; V gene: TRBV11-2; J gene: TRBJ2-2; clone size: once; CDR3 protein: CASSPRSSENTGELFF; CDR3 DNA: TGTGCCAGCAGCCCCCGGTCCTCCGAAAACACCGGGGAGCTGTTTTTT
D gene: TRBD2; V gene: TRBV7-9; J gene: TRBJ2-7; clone size: .; CDR3 protein: CASKREVNSYEQYF; CDR3 DNA: TGTGCCAGCAAGCGGGAGGTAAACTCCTACGAGCAGTACTTC
D gene: .; V gene: TRBV7-2; J gene: TRBJ2-1; clone size: .; CDR3 protein: CASSHDVTGLNEQFF; CDR3 DNA: TGTGCCAGCAGCCACGATGTAACAGGGCTCAATGAGCAGTTCTTC
D gene: .; V gene: TRBV10-3; J gene: TRBJ1-3; clone size: .; CDR3 protein: CAIALDFSGNTIYF; CDR3 DNA: TGTGCCATCGCCCTGGACTTCTCTGGAAACACCATATATTTT
D gene: .; V gene: TRBV19; J gene: TRBJ1-3; clone size: .; CDR3 protein: CATRSSSGNTIYF; CDR3 DNA: TGTGCCACAAGGTCTAGCTCTGGAAACACCATATATTTT
D gene: .; V gene: TRBV20-1; J gene: TRBJ1-2; clone size: .; CDR3 protein: CSASVAPGYTF; CDR3 DNA: TGCAGTGCTAGCGTGGCTCCTGGCTACACCTTC
D gene: .; V gene: TRBV23-1; J gene: TRBJ1-2; clone size: .; CDR3 protein: CASSQSGLVNYGYTF; CDR3 DNA: TGCGCCAGCAGTCAATCAGGGCTAGTTAACTATGGCTACACCTTC
D gene: .; V gene: TRBV5-6; J gene: TRBJ2-7; clone size: .; CDR3 protein: CASSRPSYEQYF; CDR3 DNA: TGTGCCAGCAGCCGGCCATCATACGAGCAGTACTTC
D gene: .; V gene: TRBV4-1; J gene: TRBJ1-4; clone size: .; CDR3 protein: CASSQYFRDSNEKLFF; CDR3 DNA: TGCGCCAGCAGCCAATATTTCAGGGACTCCAATGAAAAACTGTTTTTT